This is a list of T cell receptor beta chains from one sample in a study of blood T cell repertoires in COVID-19. Data came from immunoSEQ multiplex PCR; TCRdb stores just in-frame clones and leaves some out. The sample lists approximately 300,000 clones; just over 85% were seen once. Sequencing was done on a sample of PBMCs or T cells enriched from blood (not recorded which). The receptors derive from a woman younger than 30 who had recovered from COVID-19. CDR3s include the opening cysteine and the closing phenylalanine or tryptophan. The D gene is left open where the match is weak. Expanded clones get a size class; other rows say once, few or many, or leave the size out.

CASSISGTGSTEAFF,TGTGCCAGTAGTATATCCGGGACAGGGTCCACTGAAGCTTTCTTT,TRBV19,NA,TRBD1,TRBJ1-1,15
CASSLRNQPQHF,TGTGCCAGCAGTCTCAGAAATCAGCCCCAGCATTTT,TRBV6-5,NA,NA,TRBJ1-5,12
CASSQITGGTEAFF,TGTGCCAGCAGCCAGATTACAGGGGGCACTGAAGCTTTCTTT,TRBV3-1/TRBV3-2,NA,TRBD1,TRBJ1-1,14
CASSLVNEKLFF,TGTGCCAGCAGCTTAGTAAATGAAAAACTGTTTTTT,TRBV7-9,NA,NA,TRBJ1-4,12
CASRRLQAANEKLFF,TGTGCCAGCAGGCGTTTACAGGCGGCTAATGAAAAACTGTTTTTT,TRBV7-6,NA,NA,TRBJ1-4,15
CASSRRGGTSGMNEQFF,TGTGCCAGCAGCAGACGGGGGGGGACTAGCGGGATGAATGAGCAGTTCTTC,TRBV6-4,NA,TRBD2,TRBJ2-1,17
CASSLGAGGNQPQHF,TGCGCCAGCAGCTTGGGGGCAGGGGGCAATCAGCCCCAGCATTTT,TRBV5-1,NA,NA,TRBJ1-5,15
CASSLPGGAEYGYTF,TGCGCCAGCAGCCTACCAGGGGGCGCGGAATATGGCTACACCTTC,TRBV5-1,NA,TRBD1,TRBJ1-2,15
CASSLDPYSLRGANVLTF,TGTGCCAGCAGCTTGGATCCATACTCCTTGAGGGGGGCCAACGTCCTGACTTTC,TRBV5-6,NA,NA,TRBJ2-6,18
CASSVDRGRTDTQYF,TGTGCCAGCAGCGTCGACAGGGGGCGAACAGATACGCAGTATTTT,TRBV9,NA,TRBD1,TRBJ2-3,15
CASSAPLQETQYF,TGTGCCAGCAGCGCCCCCCTCCAAGAGACCCAGTACTTC,TRBV9,NA,NA,TRBJ2-5,13
CASSPQGASAGDTIYF,TGTGCCAGCAGTCCGCAGGGGGCGTCCGCCGGGGACACCATATATTTT,TRBV2,NA,TRBD1,TRBJ1-3,16
CSASQEDEQFF,TGCAGTGCTAGTCAAGAGGATGAGCAGTTCTTC,TRBV20-1,NA,NA,TRBJ2-1,11
CSVFLANYGYTF,TGCAGCGTTTTCTTAGCTAACTATGGCTACACCTTC,TRBV29-1,NA,NA,TRBJ1-2,12
CASSPQSGSESYEQYF,TGTGCCAGCAGCCCACAAAGCGGGAGTGAATCCTACGAGCAGTACTTC,TRBV7-9,NA,TRBD2,TRBJ2-7,16
CASSHAGGTNEKLFF,TGTGCCAGCAGCCATGCAGGGGGTACTAATGAAAAACTGTTTTTT,TRBV3-1/TRBV3-2,NA,TRBD1,TRBJ1-4,15
CASSNWGPSNQPQHF,TGTGCCAGTAGTAATTGGGGGCCGAGCAATCAGCCCCAGCATTTT,TRBV19,NA,NA,TRBJ1-5,15
CAWSGGVLGGQPQHF,TGTGCCTGGAGTGGGGGGGTCCTCGGAGGACAGCCCCAGCATTTT,TRBV30,NA,NA,TRBJ1-5,15
CASSSRRLAGPYEQYF,TGTGCCAGCAGCTCCCGTCGACTAGCGGGCCCCTACGAGCAGTACTTC,TRBV28,NA,TRBD2,TRBJ2-7,16
CASSGSMGQAYSYEQYF,TGTGCCAGCAGTGGGTCGATGGGGCAGGCTTACTCCTACGAGCAGTACTTC,TRBV25-1,NA,NA,TRBJ2-7,17
CASSEEQGAVNYGYTF,TGCGCCAGCAGTGAGGAACAGGGGGCAGTAAACTATGGCTACACCTTC,TRBV10-2,NA,TRBD1,TRBJ1-2,16
CSVAPRDRPTDTQYF,TGCAGCGTTGCGCCCCGGGACAGACCCACAGATACGCAGTATTTT,TRBV29-1,NA,TRBD1,TRBJ2-3,15
CASSVWITGDTEAFF,TGTGCCAGCAGCGTTTGGATCACAGGGGACACTGAAGCTTTCTTT,TRBV9,NA,TRBD1,TRBJ1-1,15
CASHPRPTAGGYTF,TGTGCCAGCCACCCCCGCCCGACAGCTGGTGGCTACACCTTC,TRBV27,NA,NA,TRBJ1-2,14
CASIRGNEQFF,TGTGCCAGTATTAGGGGCAATGAGCAGTTCTTC,TRBV19,NA,NA,TRBJ2-1,11
CASSRGTGSLGTYEQYF,TGTGCCAGCTCCCGAGGGACAGGGAGTTTGGGAACCTACGAGCAGTACTTC,TRBV18,NA,TRBD1,TRBJ2-7,17
CASSPAGASNQPQHF,TGTGCCAGCAGTCCCGCAGGGGCCAGCAATCAGCCCCAGCATTTT,TRBV6-5,many,NA,TRBJ1-5,15
CASSSGTGSGETQYF,TGTGCCAGCTCATCAGGGACAGGGTCGGGGGAGACCCAGTACTTC,TRBV18,NA,TRBD1,TRBJ2-5,15
CARSFICRFNQPQHF,TGTGCCAGAAGCTTCATCTGCAGGTTCAATCAGCCCCAGCATTTT,TRBV5-3,NA,NA,TRBJ1-5,15
CASSPGLDQPQHF,TGTGCCAGCAGTCCAGGCCTCGATCAGCCCCAGCATTTT,TRBV6-5,NA,NA,TRBJ1-5,13
CASSEQAHEQFF,TGTGCCAGCAGTGAACAGGCCCATGAGCAGTTCTTC,TRBV2,NA,NA,TRBJ2-1,12
CASGLWGRAGEQFF,TGTGCCAGCGGGTTATGGGGGAGGGCCGGTGAGCAGTTCTTC,TRBV28,NA,TRBD2,TRBJ2-1,14